The next 22 T cell receptor beta chains were all read from a single sample in a study of graft-versus-host responses after intestinal transplantation. Assay: immunoSEQ multiplex PCR; the TCRdb copy retains only in-frame clones and omits some. The sample shows approximately 11,000 clones, 76% of them seen only once. Graft samples were processed, releasing intraepithelial and lamina propria lymphocytes. The input for sequencing was ileum tissue, taken 23 days after intestinal transplant. These receptors were collected from a human patient who received an intestinal transplant, so some T cells may come from the graft donor.

This clone was detected a few times. The rearrangement links TRBV9 to TRBJ1-1; a possible D gene is TRBD1 (6 bases). The CDR3 is 17 residues long. Germline CDR1 SGDLS, CDR2 YYNGEE. The V end was cut by 0 bases, the J end by 0 bases, with 15 bases between. The CDR3 loop reads CASSVGGQLKMNTEAFF. The CDR3 DNA reads TGTGCCAGCAGCGTAGGAGGACAGCTGAAGATGAACACTGAAGCTTTCTTT.

V usage is TRBV30 and J usage is TRBJ1-2; D perhaps matches TRBD1 (5 bases). Germline V lookup: CDR1 GTSNPN, CDR2 SVGIG (reference sequence). This CDR3 contains 14 residues. Trimming cost V 3 bases and J 5 bases, with 16 bases left between them. CDR3 in amino acids: CAWSPDWGTYGYTF. The CDR3 nucleotides are TGTGCCTGGAGCCCCGATTGGGGGACGTATGGCTACACCTTC.

This rearrangement joins TRBV18 to TRBJ2-1; tentatively, D is TRBD1 (6 bases). Trimming pared 3 bases from V and 4 bases from J, leaving 16 bases between. The CDR3 extends over 16 amino acids. Germline V gene data show CDR1 as KGHSH and CDR2 as LQKENI. The chain's CDR3 is CASSPRRPGQYNEQFF. The CDR3, as DNA: TGTGCCAGCTCACCGAGACGGCCTGGACAGTACAATGAGCAGTTCTTC.

The rearrangement uses TRBV4-1 and TRBJ2-1; D uncertain. Germline values: CDR1 MGHRA, CDR2 YSYEKL. The CDR3 totals 15 residues. The V and J ends lost 0 bases and 1 base respectively, with 7 bases between them. The CDR3 sequence: CASSQDWGSYNEQFF. CDR3 sequence (DNA): TGCGCCAGCAGCCAAGATTGGGGTTCCTACAATGAGCAGTTCTTC.

This chain joins TRBV6-6 and TRBJ2-7, with TRBD2 identical over 14 bases. Germline CDR1 and CDR2: MNHNY and SVGAGI (reference sequence). The CDR3 is 15 amino acids. The trim removed 5 bases at V and 3 bases at J, leaving 3 bases unmatched. The CDR3 sequence is CASSLTSGRVYEQYF. The CDR3, as DNA: TGTGCCAGCAGTCTGACTAGCGGGAGGGTCTACGAGCAGTACTTC.

The chain links TRBV14 to TRBJ2-2; D is possibly TRBD1 or TRBD2 (6 bases each). Trimming left V 5 bases short and J 6 bases short, with 16 bases between. CDR1 and CDR2 from the germline V gene are SGHDN and FVKESK. There are 15 residues in the CDR3. The CDR3 DNA reads as TGTGCCAGCAGCTCTCAAGGGGGGCAGTCCGGGGAGCTGTTTTTT. Translated, it gives CASSSQGGQSGELFF.

This sequence joins TRBV18 and TRBJ2-7, with TRBD1 as a possible D gene (5 bases). V was shortened by 3 bases and J by 4 bases, with 16 bases between the two germline ends. The germline V gene encodes CDR1 KGHSH and CDR2 LQKENI. This CDR3 spans 15 amino acids. The CDR3 reads CASSPGAEQLYEQYF. As DNA, the CDR3 is TGTGCCAGCTCACCTGGGGCCGAACAATTATACGAGCAGTACTTC.

The V call is TRBV28, the J call TRBJ2-7; D gene uncertain. V lost 8 bases to trimming and J lost 0 bases, with 11 bases between them. The germline V gene encodes CDR1 MDHEN and CDR2 SYDVKM. The CDR3 contains 13 residues. CDR3 region: CASGPGSSYEQYF. CDR3 bases: TGTGCCAGCGGTCCGGGTAGCTCCTACGAGCAGTACTTC.

This chain uses TRBV6-5 with TRBJ2-1, with 9 bases fitting TRBD2. V lost 6 bases and J lost 8; bases outside the gene matches: 11. This CDR3 comprises 15 residues. Germline lookup yields CDR1 MNHEY and CDR2 SVGAGI. The CDR3 protein is CASRGSGSLRDEQFF. In DNA, the CDR3 is TGTGCCAGCAGGGGTAGCGGGAGTTTAAGGGATGAGCAGTTCTTC.

This chain connects TRBV28 to TRBJ1-2, with 7 bases identical to TRBD1. V gave up 5 bases and J gave up 2 bases; unmatched junction bases: 2. This CDR3 has 13 residues. Looked up from germline, CDR1 is MDHEN and CDR2 is SYDVKM. This CDR3 is CASSLGQNYGYTF. CDR3 bases: TGTGCCAGCAGTCTGGGACAGAACTATGGCTACACCTTC.

The chain couples TRBV7-9 to TRBJ2-2; 7 positions match TRBD1. The J segment lost 0 bases and the V segment lost 5 bases, leaving 3 bases of the junction unmatched. The CDR3 is 15 residues long. In germline, CDR1 is SEHNR, CDR2 FQNEAQ (reference sequence). The CDR3 bases are TGTGCCAGCAGCCTAGGGACAGCGAACACCGGGGAGCTGTTTTTT. This translates into CASSLGTANTGELFF.

The CDR3 DNA is TGTGCCAGCAGCACTACGACGGCGCGGACCGGGGAGCTGTTTTTT. It encodes CASSTTTARTGELFF. The J gene is TRBJ2-2, the V gene TRBV11-3; D uncertain. The germline CDR1 and CDR2 sequences are SGHNT and YENEEA. The V gene lost 5 bases and the J gene lost 5 bases, with 15 bases spanning the gap. CDR3 length: 15 amino acids.

V and J are TRBV10-3 and TRBJ2-1; 11 positions agree with TRBD2. The CDR3 loop spans 15 amino acids. In germline, CDR1 is ENHRY, CDR2 SYGVKD. Germline trimming cut 7 bases from V and 8 bases from J; bases unmatched to any gene: 10. CDR3 in amino acids: CAITPGLAAFDEQFF. DNA for the CDR3: TGTGCCATCACCCCGGGACTAGCGGCGTTCGATGAGCAGTTCTTC.

This clone was seen a few times. The chain combines TRBV7-2 with TRBJ2-5; 8 bases agree with TRBD2. The CDR3 extends over 15 amino acids. V lost 1 base, J lost 11 bases, and 12 bases stayed unmatched. CDR1 is SGHTA, CDR2 FQGNSA, per germline. CDR3 protein: CASSLVPGGGPEQYF. CDR3 coding DNA: TGTGCCAGCAGCTTAGTACCGGGAGGGGGGCCGGAGCAGTACTTC.

This clone came up once. This chain uses TRBV7-9 with TRBJ2-3, with TRBD1 matching over 9 bases. CDR1 SEHNR and CDR2 FQNEAQ come from the germline V gene (reference sequence). The CDR3 is made up of 17 amino acids. Losses at the gene ends were 1 base for V and 4 bases for J; bases not matched to a gene: 9. The CDR3 loop reads CASSLGPRTGVADTQYF. CDR3 DNA: TGTGCCAGCAGCTTAGGACCGCGGACAGGGGTTGCAGATACGCAGTATTTT.

This clone was found a few times. The rearrangement uses TRBV9 and TRBJ2-7, with TRBD2 matching 10 bases. Germline V gene lookup returns CDR1 SGDLS and CDR2 YYNGEE. Unmatched junction bases numbered 3, after V lost 4 bases and J lost 2 bases. The CDR3 has 14 residues. Here the CDR3 reads CASSPSGSTYEQYF. In nucleotides, the CDR3 is TGTGCCAGCAGCCCTAGCGGGAGTACCTACGAGCAGTACTTC.

This clone has only a few counts. The chain recombines TRBV4-2 with TRBJ1-1; 8 bases line up with TRBD1. This CDR3 is 16 amino acids long. Germline loops: CDR1 LGHNA, CDR2 YNFKEQ. J gave up 3 bases and V 1 base, and 7 bases lay outside the gene matches. The CDR3 coding sequence is TGTGCCAGCAGCCAAGGATCCGGACAGGGCGACACTGAAGCTTTCTTT. Encoded protein: CASSQGSGQGDTEAFF.

This rearrangement joins TRBV9 to TRBJ2-7; 8 bases match TRBD1. This CDR3 region has 13 residues. Unmatched junction bases numbered 2, after V lost 3 bases and J lost 3 bases. CDR1 SGDLS and CDR2 YYNGEE come from the germline V gene. Here the CDR3 reads CASSETGVYEQYF. CDR3 in DNA: TGTGCCAGCAGCGAGACAGGGGTCTACGAGCAGTACTTC.

The chain has TRBV5-4 and TRBJ2-1; 11 bases fit TRBD2. Trimming took 3 bases from V and 5 from J; bases not matched to a gene: 10. CDR3 size: 17 residues. Germline V gives CDR1 SGHNT, CDR2 YYREEE (reference sequence). The CDR3 DNA is TGTGCCAGCAGCTATTCCCGGACTAGCGGGCCCCACAATGAGCAGTTCTTC. It yields the protein CASSYSRTSGPHNEQFF.

The chain recombines TRBV9 with TRBJ2-1; 7 nucleotides agree with TRBD2. Per germline, CDR1 SGDLS and CDR2 YYNGEE. The V segment lost 3 bases and the J segment 7 bases; nucleotides outside the gene matches: 10. The CDR3 runs 15 residues. This CDR3 reads CASSGREGRENEQFF. CDR3 nucleotides: TGTGCCAGCAGCGGGAGGGAGGGGAGGGAGAATGAGCAGTTCTTC.

This sequence joins TRBV2 and TRBJ2-3; D may match TRBD1 or TRBD2 (6 bases each). This CDR3 is 15 amino acids long. V lost 1 base and J lost 0, with 8 bases in between. In germline, CDR1 is SNHLY, CDR2 FYNNEI. CDR3 DNA: TGTGCCAGCAGTGAAGGGGGGGCTAGCACAGATACGCAGTATTTT. Its protein product is CASSEGGASTDTQYF.

The V and J genes are TRBV19 and TRBJ2-3; 7 nucleotides match TRBD2. Germline CDR1 is LNHDA and CDR2 is SQIVND (reference sequence). The junction had 9 bases not matched to a gene; V was cut back by 3 bases and J by 3 bases. The CDR3 is 16 residues long. The CDR3 sequence is CASSISSGAPTDTQYF. In nucleotides, the CDR3 is TGTGCCAGTAGTATCTCTAGCGGAGCCCCTACAGATACGCAGTATTTT.